This TCR beta chain was retrieved from a study of T cells in Graves' hyperthyroidism and ophthalmopathy. The germline CDR1 and CDR2 sequences are LNHDA and SQIVND (reference sequence). The CDR3 sequence is 13 residues long. V dropped 5 bases and J dropped 6; count of bases not matched to a gene: 3. Amplification targeted TCR beta CDR3 regions from RNA transcripts. With the HTBI primer set, the TCR CDR3 went through a first round of RT-PCR. TCRdb independently ran MiXCR on the multiplex PCR reads; one entry per CDR3 protein. The repertoire holds hundreds of thousands of distinct CDR3 sequences, with over 35% as singletons. This clonotype was picked up one time.

This sequence was found in a man between 18 and 29 years old with Graves' hyperthyroidism. Sequenced input: blood. The V gene is TRBV19, the J gene TRBJ2-1; 8 bases are a match to TRBD1. The CDR3 bases are TGTGCCAGTAGTCGGGACAGGACCAATGAGCAGTTCTTC. Translated: CASSRDRTNEQFF.